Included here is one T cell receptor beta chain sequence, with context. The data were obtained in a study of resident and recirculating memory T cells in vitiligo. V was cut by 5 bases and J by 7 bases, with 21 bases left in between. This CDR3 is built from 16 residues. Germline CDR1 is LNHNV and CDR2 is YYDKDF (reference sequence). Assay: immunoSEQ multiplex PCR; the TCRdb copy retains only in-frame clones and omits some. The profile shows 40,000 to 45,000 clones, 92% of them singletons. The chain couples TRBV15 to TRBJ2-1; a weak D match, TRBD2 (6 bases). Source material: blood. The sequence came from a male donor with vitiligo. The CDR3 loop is CATSLPAGPRGNEQFF. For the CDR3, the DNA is TGTGCCACCAGCCTTCCTGCCGGACCCCGGGGGAATGAGCAGTTCTTC.